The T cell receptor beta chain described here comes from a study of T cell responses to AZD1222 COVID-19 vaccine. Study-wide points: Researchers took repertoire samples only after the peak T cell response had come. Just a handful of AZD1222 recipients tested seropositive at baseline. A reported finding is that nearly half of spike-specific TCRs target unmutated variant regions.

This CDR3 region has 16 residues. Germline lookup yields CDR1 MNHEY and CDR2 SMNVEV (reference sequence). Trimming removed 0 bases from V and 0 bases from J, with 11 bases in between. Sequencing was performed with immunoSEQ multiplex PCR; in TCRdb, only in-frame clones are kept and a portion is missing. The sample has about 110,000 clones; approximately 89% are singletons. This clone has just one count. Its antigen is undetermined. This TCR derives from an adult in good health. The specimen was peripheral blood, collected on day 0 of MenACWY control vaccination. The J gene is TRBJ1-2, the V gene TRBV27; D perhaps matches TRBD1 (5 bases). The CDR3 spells CASSLSFDSTNYGYTF. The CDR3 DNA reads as TGTGCCAGCAGTTTATCATTTGACAGTACTAACTATGGCTACACCTTC.